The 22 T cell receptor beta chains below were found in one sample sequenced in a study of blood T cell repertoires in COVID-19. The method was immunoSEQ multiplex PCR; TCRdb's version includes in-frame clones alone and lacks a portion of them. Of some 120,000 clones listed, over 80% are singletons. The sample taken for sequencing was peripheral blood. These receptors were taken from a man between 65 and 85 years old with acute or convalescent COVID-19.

CDR3 residues: CAWSSTKADPSTDTQYF. As DNA, the CDR3 is TGTGCCTGGAGTTCCACTAAGGCAGACCCTAGCACAGATACGCAGTATTTT. The rearrangement links TRBV30 to TRBJ2-3; D ambiguous. CDR3 size: 17 residues. V lost 2 bases, J lost 0 bases, and 18 bases lay in between. Germline loops: CDR1 GTSNPN, CDR2 SVGIG (reference sequence). The whole variable domain, remainder taken from reference TRBV30 and TRBJ2-3, is SQTIHQWPATLVQPVGSPLSLECTVEGTSNPNLYWYRQAAGRGLQLLFYSVGIGQISSEVPQNLSASRPQDRQFILSSKKLLLSDSGFYLCAWSSTKADPSTDTQYFGPGTRLTVL.

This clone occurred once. DNA for the CDR3: TGTGCCAGTAGTATAGATCAGGGGGCCGGTTCTAACTATGGCTACACCTTC. Translated, it gives CASSIDQGAGSNYGYTF. This rearrangement joins TRBV19 to TRBJ1-2; 8 bases map to TRBD1. The CDR3 totals 17 residues. Losses at the gene ends were 0 bases for V and 0 bases for J; bases not matched to a gene: 6. Germline CDR1 LNHDA, CDR2 SQIVND (reference sequence).

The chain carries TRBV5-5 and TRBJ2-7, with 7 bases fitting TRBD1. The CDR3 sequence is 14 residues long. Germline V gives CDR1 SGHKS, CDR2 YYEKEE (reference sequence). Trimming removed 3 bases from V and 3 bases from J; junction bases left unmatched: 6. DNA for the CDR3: TGTGCCAGCAGCTGGGGGACAGTGAACTACGAGCAGTACTTC. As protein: CASSWGTVNYEQYF.

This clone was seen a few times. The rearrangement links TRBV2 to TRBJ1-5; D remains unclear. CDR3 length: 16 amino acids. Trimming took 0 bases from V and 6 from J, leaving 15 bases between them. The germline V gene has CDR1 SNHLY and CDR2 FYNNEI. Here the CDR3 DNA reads TGTGCCAGCAGTGAAGCGCTTTACTCAACCGGTCAGCCCCAGCATTTT. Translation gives CASSEALYSTGQPQHF.

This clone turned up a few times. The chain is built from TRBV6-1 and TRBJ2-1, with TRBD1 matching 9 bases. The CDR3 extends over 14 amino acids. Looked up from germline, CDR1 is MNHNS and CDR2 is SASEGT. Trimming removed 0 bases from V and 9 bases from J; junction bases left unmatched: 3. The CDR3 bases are TGTGCCAGCAGTGAAGCGGGGACAGGGCTTGAGCAGTTCTTC. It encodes CASSEAGTGLEQFF.

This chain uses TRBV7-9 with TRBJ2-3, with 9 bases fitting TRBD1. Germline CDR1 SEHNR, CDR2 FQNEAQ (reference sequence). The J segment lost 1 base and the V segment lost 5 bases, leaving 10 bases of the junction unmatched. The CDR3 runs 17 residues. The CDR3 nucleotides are TGTGCCAGCAGCCCCTGGGGGGGGACAGGGCGCACAGATACGCAGTATTTT. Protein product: CASSPWGGTGRTDTQYF.

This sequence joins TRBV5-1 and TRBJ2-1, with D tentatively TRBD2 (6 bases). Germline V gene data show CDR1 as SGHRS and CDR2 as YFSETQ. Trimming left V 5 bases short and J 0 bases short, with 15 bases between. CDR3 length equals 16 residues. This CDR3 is CASSLGGANSYNEQFF. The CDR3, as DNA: TGCGCCAGCAGTCTCGGCGGGGCAAACTCCTACAATGAGCAGTTCTTC.

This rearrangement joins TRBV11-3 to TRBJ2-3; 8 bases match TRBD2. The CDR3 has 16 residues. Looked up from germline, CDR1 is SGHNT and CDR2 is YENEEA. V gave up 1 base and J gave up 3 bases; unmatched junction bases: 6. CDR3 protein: CASSLGSGGKTDTQYF. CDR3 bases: TGTGCCAGCAGCTTAGGGTCGGGGGGGAAGACAGATACGCAGTATTTT.

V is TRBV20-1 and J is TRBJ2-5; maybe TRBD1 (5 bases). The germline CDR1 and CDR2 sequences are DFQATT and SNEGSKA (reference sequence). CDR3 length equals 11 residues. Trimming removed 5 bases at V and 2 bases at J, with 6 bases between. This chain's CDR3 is CSADRQETQYF. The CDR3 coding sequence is TGCAGTGCTGACAGACAAGAGACCCAGTACTTC.

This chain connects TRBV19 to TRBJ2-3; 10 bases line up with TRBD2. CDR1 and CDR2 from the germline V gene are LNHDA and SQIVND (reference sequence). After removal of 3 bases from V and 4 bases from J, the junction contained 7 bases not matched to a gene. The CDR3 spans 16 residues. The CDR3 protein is CASSISGGGGADTQYF. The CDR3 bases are TGTGCCAGTAGTATCAGCGGGGGGGGAGGCGCAGATACGCAGTATTTT.

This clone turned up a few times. The CDR3 DNA is TGCGCCAGCAGCCTCGGGGGGGCAGCAGATACGCAGTATTTT. Protein sequence: CASSLGGAADTQYF. The V gene is TRBV5-1, the J gene TRBJ2-3; 8 nucleotides match TRBD2. J gave up 4 bases and V 4 bases, and 5 bases lay outside the gene matches. This CDR3 spans 14 amino acids. From germline, CDR1 is SGHRS and CDR2 YFSETQ.

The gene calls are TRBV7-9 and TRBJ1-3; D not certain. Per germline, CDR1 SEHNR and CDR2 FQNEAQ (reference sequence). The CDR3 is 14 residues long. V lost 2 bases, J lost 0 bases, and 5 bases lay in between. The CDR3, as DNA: TGTGCCAGCAGCTTATCTACCTCTGGAAACACCATATATTTT. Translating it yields CASSLSTSGNTIYF.

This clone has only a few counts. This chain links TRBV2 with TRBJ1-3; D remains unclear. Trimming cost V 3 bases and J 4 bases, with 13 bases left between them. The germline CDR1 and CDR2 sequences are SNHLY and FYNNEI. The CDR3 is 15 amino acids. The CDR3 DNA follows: TGTGCCAGCAGTGATGACGGCGTGAGGGGAAACACCATATATTTT. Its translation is CASSDDGVRGNTIYF. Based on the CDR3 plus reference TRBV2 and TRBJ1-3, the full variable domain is EPEVTQTPSHQVTQMGQEVILRCVPISNHLYFYWYRQILGQKVEFLVSFYNNEISEKSEIFDDQFSVERPDGSNFTLKIRSTKLEDSAMYFCASSDDGVRGNTIYFGEGSWLTVV.

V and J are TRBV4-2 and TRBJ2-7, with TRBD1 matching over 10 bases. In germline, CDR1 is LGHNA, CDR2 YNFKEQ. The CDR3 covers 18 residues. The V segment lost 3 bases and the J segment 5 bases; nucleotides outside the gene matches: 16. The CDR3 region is CASSQGGAGTGAWDEQYF. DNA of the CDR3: TGTGCCAGCAGCCAGGGGGGTGCCGGGACAGGGGCTTGGGACGAGCAGTACTTC.

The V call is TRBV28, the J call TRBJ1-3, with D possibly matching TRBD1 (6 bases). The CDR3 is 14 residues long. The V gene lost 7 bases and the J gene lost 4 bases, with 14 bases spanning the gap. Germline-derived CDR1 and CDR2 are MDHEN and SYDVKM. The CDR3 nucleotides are TGTGCCAGCATCTCAGGGGTAGCGGGAAACACCATATATTTT. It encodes CASISGVAGNTIYF.

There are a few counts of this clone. The CDR3 DNA follows: TGCAGCGTCAGGGGTTTAGGGGCTAATGAAAAACTGTTTTTT. This gives the protein CSVRGLGANEKLFF. V is TRBV29-1 and J is TRBJ1-4; D is possibly TRBD1 (6 bases). This CDR3 region has 14 residues. The germline gives CDR1 SQVTM, CDR2 ANQGSEA. V lost 6 bases and J 3 bases, leaving 14 bases between the germline ends.

CDR3 sequence reads: CASSKGGGNRDQPQHF. The DNA for the CDR3 is TGTGCCAGCAGCAAAGGAGGGGGAAACAGGGATCAGCCCCAGCATTTT. V usage is TRBV21-1 and J usage is TRBJ1-5; no check of the table's D call, TRBD1, against the DNA was made. TRBV21-1 is noted as a pseudogene. This CDR3 has 16 amino acids.

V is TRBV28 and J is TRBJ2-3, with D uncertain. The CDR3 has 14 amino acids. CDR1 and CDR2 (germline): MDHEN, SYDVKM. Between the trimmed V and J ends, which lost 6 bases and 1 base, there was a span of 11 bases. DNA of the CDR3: TGTGCCAGCAGCCGTTCCCGCGGCACAGATACGCAGTATTTT. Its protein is CASSRSRGTDTQYF.

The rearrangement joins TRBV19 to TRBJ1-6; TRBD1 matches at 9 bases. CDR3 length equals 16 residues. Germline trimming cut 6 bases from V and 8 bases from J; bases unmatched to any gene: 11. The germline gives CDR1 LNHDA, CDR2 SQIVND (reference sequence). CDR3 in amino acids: CASSGNRGRGDSPLHF. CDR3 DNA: TGTGCCAGTAGCGGAAACAGGGGGCGCGGGGATTCACCCCTCCACTTT.

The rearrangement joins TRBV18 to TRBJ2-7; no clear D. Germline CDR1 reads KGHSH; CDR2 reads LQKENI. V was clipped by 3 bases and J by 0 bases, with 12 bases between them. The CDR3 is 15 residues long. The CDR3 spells CASSPEAISSYEQYF. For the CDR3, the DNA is TGTGCCAGCTCACCCGAGGCCATTAGCTCCTACGAGCAGTACTTC.

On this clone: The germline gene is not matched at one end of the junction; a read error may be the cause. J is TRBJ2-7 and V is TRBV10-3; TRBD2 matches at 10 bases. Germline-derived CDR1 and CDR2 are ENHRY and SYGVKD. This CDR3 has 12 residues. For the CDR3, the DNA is TGTGCCGTCAGGGCTAGCGGGAGTGAGCAGTACTTC. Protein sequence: CAVRASGSEQYF.

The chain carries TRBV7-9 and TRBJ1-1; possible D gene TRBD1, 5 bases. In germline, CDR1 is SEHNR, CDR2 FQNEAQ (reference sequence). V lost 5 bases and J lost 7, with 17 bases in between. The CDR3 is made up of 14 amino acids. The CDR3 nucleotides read TGTGCCAGCAGCCTGACGGCGGGGGGTTATGAAGCTTTCTTT. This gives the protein CASSLTAGGYEAFF.